This T cell receptor (beta chain) appears in the sequencing data of a study of blood T cell repertoires in COVID-19. Study context: T cells, B-cell-depleted T cells, or PBMCs supplied cDNA or gDNA.

The V end was cut by 8 bases, the J end by 5 bases, with 12 bases between. Germline V gene data show CDR1 as LNHDA and CDR2 as SQIVND (reference sequence). The CDR3 sequence is 12 residues long. Libraries were prepared by immunoSEQ multiplex PCR; TCRdb keeps only in-frame clonotypes and omits some of them. The repertoire holds about 160,000 clones, with approximately 92% as singletons. Sequences were obtained from peripheral blood. The TCR originated in a woman aged 50 to 60 with acute or convalescent COVID-19. The J gene is TRBJ1-2, the V gene TRBV19; a weak D match, TRBD1 (5 bases). CDR3 loop: CASAGADYGYTF. The CDR3 coding sequence is TGTGCCAGTGCTGGGGCGGATTATGGCTACACCTTC.